The 16 T cell receptor beta chains below come from one sample, sequenced in a study of T cells of healthy individuals (dated by TCRdb to the late 2010s). Library generation was performed with 5' RACE. TCRdb names Illumina MiSeq as the instrument used. The public reads were quality trimmed at Q25 with fastp and then assembled into clones with MiXCR by TCRdb, keeping productive beta chains. Every distinct CDR3 protein forms one entry, paired with its most common genes and DNA. The sample table records about 60,000 distinct CDR3 sequences; roughly 17% of these occur just once. Approximately 4.6% of the sample rests with the top ten. These receptors all come from a human donor in good health.

Only a few counts were recorded for this clonotype. The chain recombines TRBV2 with TRBJ2-4; perhaps TRBD1 as D (6 bases). Trimming took 6 bases from V and 1 from J, leaving 19 bases between them. Germline V gene sequence: CDR1 SNHLY, CDR2 FYNNEI. There are 17 residues in the CDR3. CDR3 loop: CASSDLGQFTAKNIQYF. In DNA form, the CDR3 reads TGTGCCAGCAGCGACCTCGGACAGTTTACGGCCAAAAACATTCAGTACTTC. Looking up the rest from reference TRBV2 and TRBJ2-4 gives the full variable domain: EPEVTQTPSHQVTQMGQEVILRCVPISNHLYFYWYRQILGQKVEFLVSFYNNEISEKSEIFDDQFSVERPDGSNFTLKIRSTKLEDSAMYFCASSDLGQFTAKNIQYFGAGTRLSVL.

This chain links TRBV4-1 with TRBJ1-6; D is possibly TRBD1 (6 bases). CDR3 length: 19 residues. Germline CDR1 and CDR2: MGHRA and YSYEKL. V lost 5 bases to trimming and J lost 0 bases, with 20 bases between them. For the CDR3, the DNA is TGCGCCAGCAGCGTTCGGGACAACACAAGAAGCTCCTATAATTCACCCCTCCACTTT. This encodes CASSVRDNTRSSYNSPLHF.

This clonotype was recorded many times. V is TRBV7-3 and J is TRBJ1-2, with TRBD1 matching 9 bases. Trimming cost V 4 bases and J 4 bases; bases outside gene matches: 7. CDR1 is SGHTA and CDR2 is FQGTGA in the germline V gene. This CDR3 contains 15 residues. CDR3 sequence: CASSSRDRARYGYTF. In DNA form, the CDR3 reads TGTGCCAGCAGCTCCCGGGACAGGGCCCGCTATGGCTACACCTTC.

This clonotype has at least ten counts. V and J are TRBV3-1 and TRBJ1-2; 8 bases fit TRBD1. CDR1 and CDR2 from the germline V gene are LGHDT and YNNKEL (reference sequence). The CDR3 contains 18 residues. V shed 2 bases and J 4 bases; nucleotides not matched to a gene: 15. The CDR3 here is CASSQRTGTGVRPYGYTF. CDR3 DNA: TGTGCCAGCAGCCAAAGGACAGGGACCGGCGTACGGCCCTATGGCTACACCTTC. The whole variable domain, remainder taken from reference TRBV3-1 and TRBJ1-2, is DTAVSQTPKYLVTQMGNDKSIKCEQNLGHDTMYWYKQDSKKFLKIMFSYNNKELIINETVPNRFSPKSPDKAHLNLHINSLELGDSAVYFCASSQRTGTGVRPYGYTFGSGTRLTVV.

This clonotype was seen a handful of times. The chain recombines TRBV11-1 with TRBJ2-2; D gene ambiguous. CDR3 size: 15 residues. With 1 base removed from V and 3 bases from J, the gap between germline ends came to 9 bases. Germline V gene data show CDR1 as SGHAT and CDR2 as FQDESV (reference sequence). This CDR3 reads CASSLVGYDTGELFF. The CDR3 nucleotides read TGTGCCAGCAGCTTAGTGGGTTACGACACCGGGGAGCTGTTTTTT.

This clonotype showed up just a few times. The J gene is TRBJ2-5, the V gene TRBV13; D is possibly TRBD2 (5 bases). CDR3 length: 14 amino acids. Trimming stripped 5 bases from V and 6 bases from J, with 16 bases between. The germline CDR1 and CDR2 sequences are PRHDT and FYEKMQ (reference sequence). The CDR3 DNA is TGTGCCAGCAGCCGCCTGGCATCGGGGAAGACCCAGTACTTC. Encoded protein: CASSRLASGKTQYF.

There are a few counts of this clonotype. The genes are TRBV12-3 or TRBV12-4 and TRBJ2-1; 9 bases map to TRBD2. The CDR3 is 14 residues long. The junction had 4 bases not matched to a gene; V was cut back by 6 bases and J by 4 bases. CDR3 nucleotides: TGTGCCAGCAGGCCCACTAGCGGGTACAATGAGCAGTTCTTC. Encoded protein: CASRPTSGYNEQFF.

This clonotype was recorded a few times. The chain couples TRBV5-1 to TRBJ2-2; TRBD2 matches 7 bases. Germline lookup yields CDR1 SGHRS and CDR2 YFSETQ. V lost 4 bases and J lost 5; bases outside the gene matches: 11. The CDR3 covers 16 residues. The CDR3: CASSPVTGGRTGELFF. In nucleotides, the CDR3 is TGCGCCAGCAGCCCAGTCACGGGAGGACGTACCGGGGAGCTGTTTTTT.

This chain uses TRBV5-1 with TRBJ2-5; D might be TRBD2 (6 bases). From germline, CDR1 is SGHRS and CDR2 YFSETQ. V dropped 3 bases and J dropped 1 base, with 10 bases sitting between them. The CDR3 runs to 14 residues. This chain's CDR3 is CASSWGLIQETQYF. DNA of the CDR3: TGCGCCAGCAGCTGGGGACTTATCCAAGAGACCCAGTACTTC.

This clonotype showed up just a few times. The CDR3 sequence: CASSFTGGTQYF. The CDR3 DNA reads as TGTGCCAGCAGCTTCACCGGCGGGACCCAGTACTTC. The chain employs TRBV7-9 and TRBJ2-5; D not certain. V shed 3 bases and J shed 7 bases, with 9 bases lying between them. The CDR3 runs to 12 residues. The germline CDR1 and CDR2 sequences are SEHNR and FQNEAQ (reference sequence).

Many counts were recorded for this clonotype. J is TRBJ1-1 and V is TRBV5-4, with D perhaps matching TRBD1 (6 bases). Germline-derived CDR1 and CDR2 are SGHNT and YYREEE (reference sequence). Trimming removed 2 bases from V and 5 bases from J, with 13 bases in between. The CDR3 is 14 amino acids. The CDR3: CASSLQGSGTEAFF. The CDR3 DNA follows: TGTGCCAGCAGCTTACAGGGTTCAGGGACTGAAGCTTTCTTT.

The chain joins TRBV30 to TRBJ1-5, with D uncertain. V shed 7 bases and J shed 4 bases, with 14 bases lying between them. The CDR3 totals 13 residues. CDR1 is GTSNPN, CDR2 SVGIG, per germline (reference sequence). The chain's CDR3 is CASKSGGNQPQHF. The DNA for the CDR3 is TGTGCCTCCAAAAGCGGAGGGAATCAGCCCCAGCATTTT. The full variable domain, its missing parts supplied by reference TRBV30 and TRBJ1-5, is SQTIHQWPATLVQPVGSPLSLECTVEGTSNPNLYWYRQAAGRGLQLLFYSVGIGQISSEVPQNLSASRPQDRQFILSSKKLLLSDSGFYLCASKSGGNQPQHFGDGTRLSIL.

This clonotype appeared many times. This chain connects TRBV12-5 to TRBJ2-2; TRBD1 is a possible D gene (5 bases). V was trimmed by 7 bases and J by 6 bases, leaving 12 bases between them. Germline V gives CDR1 LGHNT, CDR2 FRNRAP. This CDR3 is built from 13 residues. CDR3 bases: TGTGCTAGTGCCCAGGGTAATTCCGGGGAGCTGTTTTTT. It codes for CASAQGNSGELFF.

The rearrangement uses TRBV9 and TRBJ2-2, with TRBD1 identical over 8 bases. The CDR3 consists of 17 residues. Germline lookup yields CDR1 SGDLS and CDR2 YYNGEE. V lost 4 bases to trimming and J lost 5 bases; unmatched junction nucleotides: 13. The CDR3 sequence is CASSSRVQGATTGELFF. As DNA, the CDR3 is TGTGCCAGCAGCTCACGTGTGCAGGGGGCGACAACCGGGGAGCTGTTTTTT.

The gene calls are TRBV4-1 and TRBJ2-7; D remains unclear. The CDR3 has 13 amino acids. Trimming pared 6 bases from V and 1 base from J, leaving 10 bases between. Looked up from germline, CDR1 is MGHRA and CDR2 is YSYEKL. The CDR3 bases are TGCGCCAGCAGTTTCGGGCAGTCCTACGAGCAGTACTTC. This sequence encodes CASSFGQSYEQYF.

As regards this clonotype: A much bigger clone sits one base away, suggesting this may be a read error. The chain carries TRBV2 and TRBJ1-2; 8 bases line up with TRBD1. The CDR3 is 11 residues long. Germline V lookup: CDR1 SNHLY, CDR2 FYNNEI. CDR3 residues: CASGTGYGYNF. The CDR3 DNA sequence: TGTGCCAGCGGGACAGGCTATGGCTACAACTTC.